This paragraph covers one T cell receptor (beta chain) sequence. The length of the CDR3 is 15 residues. Germline V gives CDR1 SNHLY, CDR2 FYNNEI. Trimming at V came to 7 bases and at J to 1 base, leaving 7 bases not matched to a gene. Authors' processing steps: Owing to the provision of junction-only sequences devoid of quality scores by immunoSEQ, filtering differed. Profiled with immunoSEQ multiplex PCR; TCRdb holds only in-frame clones, not every one. V, J and clone size are taken as reported in that table, and D and trimming were inferred from the DNA itself. The sample holds approximately 980,000 clones, approximately 80% seen once. The data were obtained in a study of shared clonotypes between healthy human individuals. Across the study: CD4 naive cells filled three plates per donor, CD4 memory three, CD8 naive two and CD8 memory one.

The chain is built from TRBV2 and TRBJ2-5; 9 bases agree with TRBD2. The source is a man aged 18 to 30 in good health. The specimen sequenced was memory CD4+ T cells sorted from blood. The subset is: CD45RA-negative fraction. For the CDR3, the DNA is TGTGCCAGCATCTTGCGGGGACTAGCCCAAGAGACCCAGTACTTC. Protein sequence: CASILRGLAQETQYF.